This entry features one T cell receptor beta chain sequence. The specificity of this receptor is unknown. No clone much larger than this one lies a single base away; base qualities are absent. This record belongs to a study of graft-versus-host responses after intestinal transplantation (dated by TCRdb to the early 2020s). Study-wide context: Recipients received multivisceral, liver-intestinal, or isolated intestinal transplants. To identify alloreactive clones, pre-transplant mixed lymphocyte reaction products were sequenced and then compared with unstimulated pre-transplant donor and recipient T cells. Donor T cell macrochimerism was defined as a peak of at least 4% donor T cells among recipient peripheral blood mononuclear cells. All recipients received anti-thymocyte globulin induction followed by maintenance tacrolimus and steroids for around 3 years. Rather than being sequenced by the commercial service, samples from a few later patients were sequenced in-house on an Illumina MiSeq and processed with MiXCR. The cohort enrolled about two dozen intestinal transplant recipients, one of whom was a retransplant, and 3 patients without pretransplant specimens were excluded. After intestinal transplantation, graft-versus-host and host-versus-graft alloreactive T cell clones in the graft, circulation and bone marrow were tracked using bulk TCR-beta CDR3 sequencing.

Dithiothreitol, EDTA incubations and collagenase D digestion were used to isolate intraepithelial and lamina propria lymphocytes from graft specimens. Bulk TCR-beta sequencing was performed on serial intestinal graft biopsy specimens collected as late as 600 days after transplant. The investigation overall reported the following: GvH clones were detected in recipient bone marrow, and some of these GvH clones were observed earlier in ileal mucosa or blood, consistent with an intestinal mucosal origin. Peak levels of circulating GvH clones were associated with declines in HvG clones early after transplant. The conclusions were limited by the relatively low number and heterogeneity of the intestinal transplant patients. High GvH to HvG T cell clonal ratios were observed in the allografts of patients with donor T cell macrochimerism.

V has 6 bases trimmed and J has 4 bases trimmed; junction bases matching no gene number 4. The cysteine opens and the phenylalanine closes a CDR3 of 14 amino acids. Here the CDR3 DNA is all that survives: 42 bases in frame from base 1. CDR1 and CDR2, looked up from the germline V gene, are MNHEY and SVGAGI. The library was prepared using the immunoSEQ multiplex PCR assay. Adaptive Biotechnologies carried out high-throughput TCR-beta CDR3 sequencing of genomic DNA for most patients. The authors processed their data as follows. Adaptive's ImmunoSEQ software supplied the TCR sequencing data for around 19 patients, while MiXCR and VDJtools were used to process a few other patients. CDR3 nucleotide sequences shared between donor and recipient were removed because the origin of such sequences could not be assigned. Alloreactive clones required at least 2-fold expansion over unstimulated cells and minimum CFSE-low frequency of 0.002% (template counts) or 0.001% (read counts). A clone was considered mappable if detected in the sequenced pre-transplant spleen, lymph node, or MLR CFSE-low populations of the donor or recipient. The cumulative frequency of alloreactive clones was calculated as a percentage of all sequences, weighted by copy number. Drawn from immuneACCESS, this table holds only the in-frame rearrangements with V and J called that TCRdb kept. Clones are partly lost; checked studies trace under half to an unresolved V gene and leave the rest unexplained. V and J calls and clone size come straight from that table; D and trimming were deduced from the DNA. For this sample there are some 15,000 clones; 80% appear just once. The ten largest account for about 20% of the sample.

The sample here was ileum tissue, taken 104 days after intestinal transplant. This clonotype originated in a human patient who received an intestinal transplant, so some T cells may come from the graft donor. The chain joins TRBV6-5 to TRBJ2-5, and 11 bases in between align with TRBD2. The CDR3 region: CASSRGLAGETQYF. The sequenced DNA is TGTGCCAGCAGCCGCGGACTAGCGGGAGAGACCCAGTACTTC.